The table lists the clone carrying this TCR beta chain with many counts. This record belongs to a study of metastatic and nonmetastatic thyroid tumors. Original handling: A distant-metastasis classifier for papillary thyroid cancer was built using CDR3 differences across clinicopathological groups. Through MiXCR, TCRdb re-clonotyped the PCR reads. The V and J calls here are based on TCRdb, not the publication. The sample holds about 20,000 clones; under 25% are singletons and the top ten take 60% to 80%. Thyroid surgery had not been preceded by any treatment in any patient. The sequenced sample consisted of blood. This receptor was obtained from a male donor with papillary thyroid cancer or a benign thyroid nodule (not recorded which). Some clones in this sample may be carry-over from other donors' samples.

CDR3 loop: CASSHRGSGANVLTF. CDR3 nucleotides: TGTGCCAGCAGTCACAGGGGTTCTGGGGCCAACGTCCTGACTTTC. The chain is built from TRBV28 and TRBJ2-6, with TRBD1 matching 7 bases. Germline values: CDR1 MDHEN, CDR2 SYDVKM. The length of the CDR3 is 15 residues. V lost 5 bases, J lost 1 base, and 2 bases stayed unmatched.